This record covers a single TCR beta chain. Its matching antigen is unknown. This entry belongs to a study of cytomegalovirus exposure and HLA in healthy donors. Notes on the study in general: Data from an earlier analysis indicated that most TCR beta V segments were productive either about 87% or about 30% of the time. In a later analysis, at a false discovery rate of 0.05, 15,000 to 20,000 TCR beta sequences matched HLA alleles. V segments that were indistinguishable, TRBV6-2 and TRBV6-3 among them, were omitted from analysis. When the data were analyzed later, several of the most significant clusters appeared to be linked to common viral pathogens.

The CDR3 length is 13 residues. CDR1 is SGDLS, CDR2 YYNGEE, per germline. V lost 1 base and J lost 3, with 7 bases in between. Primers included in the PCR were 60 Vbeta and 13 Jbeta primers. Generated by immunoSEQ multiplex PCR, the TCRdb table keeps only in-frame clones and is missing some. The sample lists about 170,000 clones; around 79% were seen once. What was sequenced was PBMCs. V usage is TRBV9 and J usage is TRBJ2-5; D unresolved. This receptor was obtained from a woman between 45 and 65 years old in good health and CMV-seropositive. The chain's CDR3 is CASSVSLEETQYF. CDR3 DNA: TGTGCCAGCAGCGTATCCCTAGAAGAGACCCAGTACTTC.